This T cell receptor beta chain was documented in a study of siplizumab effects on memory and regulatory T cells. Assay: immunoSEQ multiplex PCR; the TCRdb copy retains only in-frame clones and omits some. The sample lists some 9,900 clones, approximately 44% seen once, with about 22% in the top ten. The CDR3 is 14 amino acids. Trimming left V 4 bases short and J 6 bases short, with 16 bases between. From germline, CDR1 is SGHRS and CDR2 YFSETQ. Coculture of the mixed lymphocyte reaction cells took place at 37 degrees C and lasted over five days. Study results and limitations: There were only a minor fraction of alloreactive clones that mapped to unstimulated subsets. About 80-97% of proliferating CD4+ or CD8+ clones had no assignable naive or memory phenotype. Alloreactive CD4+ clones that could be mapped were on average about 70% Treg-derived with siplizumab, against approximately 28% in controls.

A note on this clone: Its antigen is unknown.

The chain links TRBV5-1 to TRBJ1-2; unclear D gene. The sequenced sample was CFSE-low (dividing) CD4+ T cells sorted from an allogeneic mixed lymphocyte reaction. This TCR came from a human donor in good health; the cells came from an allogeneic mixed lymphocyte reaction. DNA of the CDR3: TGCGCCAGCAGCCCGATACTAGGAATTGATGGCTACACCTTC. The encoded protein is CASSPILGIDGYTF. The whole variable domain, remainder taken from reference TRBV5-1 and TRBJ1-2, is KAGVTQTPRYLIKTRGQQVTLSCSPISGHRSVSWYQQTPGQGLQFLFEYFSETQRNKGNFPGRFSGRQFSNSRSEMNVSTLELGDSALYLCASSPILGIDGYTFGSGTRLTVV.